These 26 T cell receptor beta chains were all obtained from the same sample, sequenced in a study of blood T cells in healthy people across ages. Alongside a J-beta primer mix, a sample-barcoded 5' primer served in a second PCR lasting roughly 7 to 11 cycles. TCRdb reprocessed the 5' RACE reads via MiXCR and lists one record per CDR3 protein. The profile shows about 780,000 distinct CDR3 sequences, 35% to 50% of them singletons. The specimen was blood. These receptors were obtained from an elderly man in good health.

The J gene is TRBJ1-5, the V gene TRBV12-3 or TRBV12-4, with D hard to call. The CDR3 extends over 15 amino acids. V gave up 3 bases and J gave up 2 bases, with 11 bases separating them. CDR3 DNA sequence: TGTGCCAGCAGTTTCGGGCCGTTCGGCAATCAGCCCCAGCATTTT. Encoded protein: CASSFGPFGNQPQHF.

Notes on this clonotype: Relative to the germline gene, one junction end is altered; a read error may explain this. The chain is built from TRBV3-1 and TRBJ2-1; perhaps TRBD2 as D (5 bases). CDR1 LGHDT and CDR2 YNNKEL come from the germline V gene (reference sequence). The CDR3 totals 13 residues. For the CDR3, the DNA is TGTGCCAGCAGCCAAGAATCCGGGAATGGGCAGTTCTTC. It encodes CASSQESGNGQFF.

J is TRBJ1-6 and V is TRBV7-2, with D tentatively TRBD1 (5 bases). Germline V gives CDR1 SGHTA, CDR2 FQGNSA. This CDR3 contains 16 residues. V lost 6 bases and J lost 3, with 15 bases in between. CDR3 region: CASSSRVGRYNSPLHF. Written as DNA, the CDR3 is TGTGCCAGCAGTTCTCGAGTGGGACGCTATAATTCACCCCTCCACTTT.

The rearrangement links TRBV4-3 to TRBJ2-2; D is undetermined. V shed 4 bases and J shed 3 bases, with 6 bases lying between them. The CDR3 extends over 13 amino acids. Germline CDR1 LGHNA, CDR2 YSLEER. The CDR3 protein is CASSPADTGELFF. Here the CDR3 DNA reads TGCGCCAGCAGCCCGGCAGACACCGGGGAGCTGTTTTTT.

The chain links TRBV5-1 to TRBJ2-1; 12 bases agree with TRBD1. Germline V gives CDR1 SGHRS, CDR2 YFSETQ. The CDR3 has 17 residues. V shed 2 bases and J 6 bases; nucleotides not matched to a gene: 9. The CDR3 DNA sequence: TGCGCCAGCAGCTTAAACCGGGACAGGGGGCTTAGCAATGAGCAGTTCTTC. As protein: CASSLNRDRGLSNEQFF.

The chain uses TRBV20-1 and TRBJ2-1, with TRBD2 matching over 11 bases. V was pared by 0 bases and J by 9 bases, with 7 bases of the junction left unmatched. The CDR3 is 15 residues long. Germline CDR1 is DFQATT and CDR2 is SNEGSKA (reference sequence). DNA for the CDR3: TGCAGTGCTAGAGATCGAGGGCTAGCGGGAGGTGAGCAGTTCTTC. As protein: CSARDRGLAGGEQFF.

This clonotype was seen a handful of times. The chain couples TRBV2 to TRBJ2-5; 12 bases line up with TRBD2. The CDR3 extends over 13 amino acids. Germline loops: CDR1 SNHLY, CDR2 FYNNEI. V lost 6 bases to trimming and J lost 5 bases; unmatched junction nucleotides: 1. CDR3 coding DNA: TGTGCCAGCAGCACTAGCGGGGGGGAGACCCAGTACTTC. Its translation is CASSTSGGETQYF.

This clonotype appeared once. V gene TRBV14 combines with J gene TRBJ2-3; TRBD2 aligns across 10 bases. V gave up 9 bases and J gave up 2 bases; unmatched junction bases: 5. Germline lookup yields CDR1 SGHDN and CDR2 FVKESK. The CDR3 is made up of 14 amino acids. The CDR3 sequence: CASRTSGPTDTQYF. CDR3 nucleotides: TGTGCCAGTAGGACTAGCGGACCCACAGATACGCAGTATTTT.

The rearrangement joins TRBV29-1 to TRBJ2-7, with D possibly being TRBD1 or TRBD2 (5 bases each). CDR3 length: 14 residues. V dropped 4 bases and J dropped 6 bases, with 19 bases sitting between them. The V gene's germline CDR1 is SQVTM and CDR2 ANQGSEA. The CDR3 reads CSVVWQGASLEQYF. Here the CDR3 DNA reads TGCAGCGTTGTTTGGCAGGGAGCCTCTCTCGAGCAGTACTTC.

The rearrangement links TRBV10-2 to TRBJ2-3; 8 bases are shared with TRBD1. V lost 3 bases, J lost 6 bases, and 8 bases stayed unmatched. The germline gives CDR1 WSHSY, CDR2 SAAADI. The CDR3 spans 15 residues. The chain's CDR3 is CASSEPGQARDTQYF. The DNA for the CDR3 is TGCGCCAGCAGTGAACCGGGACAGGCCCGGGATACGCAGTATTTT.

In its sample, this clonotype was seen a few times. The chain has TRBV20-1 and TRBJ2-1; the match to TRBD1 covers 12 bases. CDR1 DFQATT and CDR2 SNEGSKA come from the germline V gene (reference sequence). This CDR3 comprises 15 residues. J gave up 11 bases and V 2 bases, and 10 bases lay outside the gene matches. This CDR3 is CSARSGTGGERQQFF. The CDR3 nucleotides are TGCAGTGCTAGATCCGGGACAGGGGGCGAGAGGCAGCAGTTCTTC.

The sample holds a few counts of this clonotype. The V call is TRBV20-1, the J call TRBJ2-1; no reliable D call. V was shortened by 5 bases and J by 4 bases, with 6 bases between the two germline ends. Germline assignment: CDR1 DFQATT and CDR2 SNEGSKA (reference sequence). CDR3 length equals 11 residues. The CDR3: CSASVYNEQFF. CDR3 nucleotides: TGCAGTGCTTCAGTGTACAATGAGCAGTTCTTC.

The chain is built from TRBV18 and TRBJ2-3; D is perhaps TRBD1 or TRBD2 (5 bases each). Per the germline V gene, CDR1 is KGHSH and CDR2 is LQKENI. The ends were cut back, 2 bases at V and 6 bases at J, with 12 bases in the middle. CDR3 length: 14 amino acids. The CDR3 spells CASSPGTLRDTQYF. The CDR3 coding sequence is TGTGCCAGCTCACCAGGGACCCTCAGGGATACGCAGTATTTT.

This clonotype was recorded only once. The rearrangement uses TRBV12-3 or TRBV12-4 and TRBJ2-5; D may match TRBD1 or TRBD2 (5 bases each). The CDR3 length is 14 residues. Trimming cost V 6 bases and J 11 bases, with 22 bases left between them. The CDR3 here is CASRLSGPPNEQYF. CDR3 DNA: TGTGCCAGCAGGTTGTCGGGACCCCCCAATGAGCAGTACTTC.

CDR3 amino acids: CASNVRGRETQYF. CDR3 nucleotide sequence: TGTGCCAGCAATGTCAGGGGGAGAGAGACCCAGTACTTC. The chain employs TRBV7-2 and TRBJ2-5, with TRBD1 identical over 7 bases. Losses at the gene ends were 7 bases for V and 4 bases for J; bases not matched to a gene: 6. Germline values: CDR1 SGHTA, CDR2 FQGNSA. CDR3 length: 13 amino acids.

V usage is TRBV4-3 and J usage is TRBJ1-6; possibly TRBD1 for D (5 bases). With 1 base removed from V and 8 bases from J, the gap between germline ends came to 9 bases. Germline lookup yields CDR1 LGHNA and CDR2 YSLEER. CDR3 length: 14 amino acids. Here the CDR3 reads CASSQGGLDSPLHF. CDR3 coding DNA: TGCGCCAGCAGCCAAGGGGGCTTAGATTCACCCCTCCACTTT.

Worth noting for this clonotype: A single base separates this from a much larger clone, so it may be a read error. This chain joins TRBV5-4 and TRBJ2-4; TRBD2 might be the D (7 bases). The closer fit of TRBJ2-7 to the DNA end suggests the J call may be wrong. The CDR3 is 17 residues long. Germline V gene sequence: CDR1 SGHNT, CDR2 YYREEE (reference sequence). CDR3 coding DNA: TGTGCCAGCAGGGGCACGGGGGGCACCCTAACCCCCTACGAGCAGTACTTC. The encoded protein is CASRGTGGTLTPYEQYF.

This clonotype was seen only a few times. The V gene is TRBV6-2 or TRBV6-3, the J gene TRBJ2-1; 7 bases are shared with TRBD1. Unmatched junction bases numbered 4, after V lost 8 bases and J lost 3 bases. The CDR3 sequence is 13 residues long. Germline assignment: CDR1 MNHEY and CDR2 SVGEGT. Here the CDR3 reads CASGRDSYNEQFF. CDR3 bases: TGTGCCAGCGGCCGGGACAGCTACAATGAGCAGTTCTTC.

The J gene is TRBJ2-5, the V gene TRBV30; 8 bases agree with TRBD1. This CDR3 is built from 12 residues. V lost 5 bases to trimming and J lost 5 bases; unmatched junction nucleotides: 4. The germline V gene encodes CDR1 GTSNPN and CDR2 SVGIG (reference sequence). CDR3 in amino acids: CAWDRGEETQYF. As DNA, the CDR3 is TGTGCCTGGGACAGGGGCGAGGAGACCCAGTACTTC.

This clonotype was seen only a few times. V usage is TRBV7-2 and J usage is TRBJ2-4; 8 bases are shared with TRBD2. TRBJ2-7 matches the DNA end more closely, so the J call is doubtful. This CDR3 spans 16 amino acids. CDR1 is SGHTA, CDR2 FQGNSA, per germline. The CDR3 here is CASSLGALADKYEQYF. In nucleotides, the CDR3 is TGTGCCAGCAGCCTAGGGGCACTAGCGGATAAATACGAGCAGTACTTC.

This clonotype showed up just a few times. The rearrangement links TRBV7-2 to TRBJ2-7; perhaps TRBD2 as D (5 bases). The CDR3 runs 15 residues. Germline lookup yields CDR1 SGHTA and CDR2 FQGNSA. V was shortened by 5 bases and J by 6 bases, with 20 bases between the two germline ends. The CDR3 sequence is CASSPGLTTTGEQYF. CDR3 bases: TGTGCCAGCAGCCCAGGCCTGACTACCACGGGCGAGCAGTACTTC.

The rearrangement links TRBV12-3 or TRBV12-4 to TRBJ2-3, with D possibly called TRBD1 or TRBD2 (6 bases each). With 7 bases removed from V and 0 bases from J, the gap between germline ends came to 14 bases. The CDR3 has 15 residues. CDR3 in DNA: TGTGCCAGCACCAAGTGGGGGGCTAGCACAGATACGCAGTATTTT. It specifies CASTKWGASTDTQYF.

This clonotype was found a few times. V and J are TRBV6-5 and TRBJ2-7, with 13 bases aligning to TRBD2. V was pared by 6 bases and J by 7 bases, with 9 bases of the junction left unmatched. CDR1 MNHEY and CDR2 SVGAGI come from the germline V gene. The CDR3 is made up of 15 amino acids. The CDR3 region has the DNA TGTGCCAGCAGACCCGGACTAGCGGGAGTTAATGAGCAGTACTTC. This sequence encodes CASRPGLAGVNEQYF.

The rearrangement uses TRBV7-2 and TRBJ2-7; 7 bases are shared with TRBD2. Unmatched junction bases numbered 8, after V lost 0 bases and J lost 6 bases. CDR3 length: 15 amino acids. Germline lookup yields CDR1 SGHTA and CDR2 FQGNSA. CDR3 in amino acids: CASSLAYSGMFEQYF. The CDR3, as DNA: TGTGCCAGCAGCTTAGCGTACAGCGGGATGTTCGAGCAGTACTTC.

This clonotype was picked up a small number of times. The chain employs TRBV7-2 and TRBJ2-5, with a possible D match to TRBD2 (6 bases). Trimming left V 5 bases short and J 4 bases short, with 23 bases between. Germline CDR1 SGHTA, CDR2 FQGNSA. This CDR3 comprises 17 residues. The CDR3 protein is CASSLQLRGRGTETQYF. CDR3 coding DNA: TGTGCCAGCAGCCTCCAATTACGGGGACGGGGGACAGAGACCCAGTACTTC.

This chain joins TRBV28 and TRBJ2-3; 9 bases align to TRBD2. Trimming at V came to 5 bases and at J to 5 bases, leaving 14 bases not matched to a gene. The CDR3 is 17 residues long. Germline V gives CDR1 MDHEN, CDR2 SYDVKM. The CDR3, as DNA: TGTGCCAGCAGTCCACCGGGGTTAGCGGGAGTGAAAGATACGCAGTATTTT. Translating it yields CASSPPGLAGVKDTQYF. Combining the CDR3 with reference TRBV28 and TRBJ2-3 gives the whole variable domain DVKVTQSSRYLVKRTGEKVFLECVQDMDHENMFWYRQDPGLGLRLIYFSYDVKMKEKGDIPEGYSVSREKKERFSLILESASTNQTSMYLCASSPPGLAGVKDTQYFGPGTRLTVL.